The 2 T cell receptor beta chains in this list originate from one sample, sequenced in a study of blood T cell repertoires in COVID-19. Clones were read by immunoSEQ multiplex PCR, and TCRdb kept only the in-frame ones, dropping some. Here the sample spans 470,000 or so clones, 80% to 90% being singletons. The sample comprised peripheral blood. These receptor sequences come from a woman in her 30s with acute or convalescent COVID-19.

The rearrangement uses TRBV13 and TRBJ1-1; 8 nucleotides line up with TRBD1. The CDR3 runs 13 residues. In germline, CDR1 is PRHDT, CDR2 FYEKMQ (reference sequence). J lost 8 bases, V lost 5 bases, and 7 bases had no gene match. As DNA, the CDR3 is TGTGCCAGCAGCCAGTGGACAGGGACAGAAGCTTTCTTT. Its translation: CASSQWTGTEAFF.

The chain carries TRBV5-4 and TRBJ1-2; the D gene is possibly TRBD1 (5 bases). Germline CDR1 and CDR2: SGHNT and YYREEE (reference sequence). CDR3 length: 13 residues. V lost 4 bases, J lost 1 base, and 8 bases lay in between. The CDR3 sequence: CASSADSNYGYTF. As DNA, the CDR3 is TGTGCCAGCAGCGCTGACAGTAACTATGGCTACACCTTC.